Sequencing of this TCR beta chain was carried out in a study of response to subunit inactivated influenza vaccine. Study-level points and caveats: It was suggested by the authors that few new T cells are recruited by each seasonal influenza vaccination.

This clonotype appeared a few times. Its target is not known. The ends lost 4 bases at V and 5 bases at J; junction bases unmatched: 10. The CDR3 is 16 amino acids. CDR1 is SGHRS and CDR2 is YFSETQ in the germline V gene. TCRdb re-called the RT-PCR reads through MiXCR, storing one row per CDR3 protein. The sample lists approximately 530,000 distinct CDR3 sequences, approximately 7.7% occurring once. Specimen: PBMCs from blood, collected around 25 months after vaccination. This clonotype was obtained from a man in his fifties or sixties who received an inactivated influenza vaccine. The chain couples TRBV5-1 to TRBJ2-2; 8 bases match TRBD2. The CDR3 nucleotides read TGCGCCAGCAGCGAATCCACCGGACTAGCTACCGGGGAGCTGTTTTTT. Its protein is CASSESTGLATGELFF.